These T cell receptor beta chains were read from a single sample in a study of blood T cell repertoires in COVID-19. The table came from immunoSEQ multiplex PCR; TCRdb's copy has only in-frame clones and leaves some out. In the table there are 270,000 or so clones, 91% of which are singletons. The material sequenced was PBMCs or T cells enriched from blood (not recorded which). The receptors here all came from a man aged 40-55 years who had been exposed to COVID-19. Both conserved end residues are part of each CDR3. A D gene is named only where the DNA matches it firmly. Rows give clone size only sometimes, using once, few, many, or a class for an expanded clone.

>13|few|TRBJ2-7|TRBD2|TRBV30
TGTGCCTGGAGTGAACTAGCGCCCTACGAGCAGTACTTC
CAWSELAPYEQYF
>18|-|TRBJ1-6|-|TRBV4-1
TGCGCCAGCAGCCAAGAAGAAGGGGTCTCCGGATATAATTCACCCCTCCACTTT
CASSQEEGVSGYNSPLHF
>16|-|TRBJ1-3|-|TRBV9
TGTGCCAGCAGCCCTCGACCTAGTGGTACGGGAAACACCATATATTTT
CASSPRPSGTGNTIYF
>15|-|TRBJ2-3|TRBD1|TRBV28
TGTGCCAGCAGTTTTGGGCAGGGGGGCACAGATACGCAGTATTTT
CASSFGQGGTDTQYF
>17|-|TRBJ1-1|TRBD1|TRBV5-6
TGTGCCAGCAGCCTGAGGGACAGGGGTCTCGTGAGGACTGAAGCTTTCTTT
CASSLRDRGLVRTEAFF
>15|-|TRBJ2-1|-|TRBV6-2/TRBV6-3
TGTGCCAGCAGTTACAGCCTTTCCTCCTACAATGAGCAGTTCTTC
CASSYSLSSYNEQFF
>13|-|TRBJ2-7|-|TRBV7-2
TGTGCCAGCAGCTTTTTACCAGAGGGCGAGCAGTACTTC
CASSFLPEGEQYF
>13|once|TRBJ1-2|-|TRBV18
TGTGCCAGCTCACAACAGGCTAACTATGGCTACACCTTC
CASSQQANYGYTF
>16|-|TRBJ1-5|-|TRBV7-2
TGTGCCAGCAGCTTAGATGCGAGTACCTGGAATCAGCCCCAGCATTTT
CASSLDASTWNQPQHF
>13|once|TRBJ2-1|-|TRBV5-1
TGCGCCAGCAGCTTGGCCGAGGGCAATGAGCAGTTCTTC
CASSLAEGNEQFF
>12|-|TRBJ2-1|-|TRBV5-1
TGCGCCAGCAGCTTGGCCAGGAATGAGCAGTTCTTC
CASSLARNEQFF
>14|-|TRBJ2-2|-|TRBV5-1
TGCGCCAGCAGCTTGTGGCAGGGTGCCGGGGAGCTGTTTTTT
CASSLWQGAGELFF
>16|-|TRBJ2-1|TRBD1|TRBV19
TGTGCCAGTAGTATTCCCGACAGGGTTCCCTACAATGAGCAGTTCTTC
CASSIPDRVPYNEQFF
>16|-|TRBJ2-7|TRBD2|TRBV28
TGTGCCAGCAGTTCAGGGACTAGCGGAAAACTCTACGAGCAGTACTTC
CASSSGTSGKLYEQYF
>15|once|TRBJ2-5|TRBD1|TRBV4-1
TGCGCCAGCAGCCAAGATCCAGGGGGACGGGAGACCCAGTACTTC
CASSQDPGGRETQYF
>15|-|TRBJ1-5|TRBD1|TRBV4-1
TGCGCCAGCAGCCAAGGACAGGGGGCCGGTCAGCCCCAGCATTTT
CASSQGQGAGQPQHF
>15|-|TRBJ2-7|TRBD2|TRBV27
TGTGCCAGCACCTTAGCGGGAGGTAGCTCCTACGAGCAGTACTTC
CASTLAGGSSYEQYF
>12|once|TRBJ1-1|-|TRBV12-3/TRBV12-4
TGTGCCAGCAGTTTAAATGGAGGTGAAGCTTTCTTT
CASSLNGGEAFF
>17|-|TRBJ2-5|TRBD2|TRBV3-1/TRBV3-2
TGTGCCAGCAGCCAAGTGGGTAGCGGGAGATTGGGGGAGACCCAGTACTTC
CASSQVGSGRLGETQYF
>13|-|TRBJ1-1|TRBD1|TRBV7-9
TGTGCCAGCAGCTTGTCCGGGACAGCTGAAGCTTTCTTT
CASSLSGTAEAFF
>14|-|TRBJ1-5|TRBD1|TRBV27
TGTGCCAGCAGACCGGGACAGCGAAATCAGCCCCAGCATTTT
CASRPGQRNQPQHF
>13|-|TRBJ1-2|-|TRBV18
TGTGCCAGCTCACCAAGACAGTCAGAAGGCTACACCTTC
CASSPRQSEGYTF
>16|-|TRBJ1-1|TRBD1|TRBV7-2
TGTGCCAGCAGCTTAGTAGCAGGGGGCATGAACACTGAAGCTTTCTTT
CASSLVAGGMNTEAFF
>16|-|TRBJ2-1|TRBD2|TRBV5-4
TGTGCCAGCAGCTTGGCTTCCACTAGCGGGAGTAATGAGCAGTTCTTC
CASSLASTSGSNEQFF
>12|-|TRBJ2-1|-|TRBV3-1/TRBV3-2
TGTGCCAGCAGCCAAGGGTCAGATGAGCAGTTCTTC
CASSQGSDEQFF
>17|-|TRBJ2-3|TRBD1|TRBV6-2/TRBV6-3
TGTGCCAGCAGTTACCGCGGACAGGGAAAAAGGACAGATACGCAGTATTTT
CASSYRGQGKRTDTQYF
>13|-|TRBJ2-1|-|TRBV6-5
TGTGCCAGCAGGAGCGAGACCTACAATGAGCAGTTCTTC
CASRSETYNEQFF
>17|-|TRBJ1-5|TRBD1|TRBV12-5
TGTGCTAGTGGACGCCTCTCGGACAGGACTAGCAATCAGCCCCAGCATTTT
CASGRLSDRTSNQPQHF
>15|-|TRBJ2-2|-|TRBV5-4
TGTGCCAGCAGCTTGGACCGACAGGCCACCGGGGAGCTGTTTTTT
CASSLDRQATGELFF
>14|-|TRBJ1-1|-|TRBV11-1
TGTGCCAGCAGCTTATTTAGCGTGAACACTGAAGCTTTCTTT
CASSLFSVNTEAFF
>14|-|TRBJ1-1|-|TRBV3-1/TRBV3-2
TGTGCCAGCAGCCCTGGGACAAGGAACACTGAAGCTTTCTTT
CASSPGTRNTEAFF
>14|-|TRBJ2-5|TRBD1|TRBV9
TGTGCCAGCAGCCGACAGGGTTGGGAAGAGACCCAGTACTTC
CASSRQGWEETQYF
>14|-|TRBJ1-3|-|TRBV9
TGTGCCAGCAGCGGCGGGACGACTGGAAACACCATATATTTT
CASSGGTTGNTIYF
>12|-|TRBJ2-7|-|TRBV2
TGTGCCAGCGACCCGGGCTCCTACGAGCAGTACTTC
CASDPGSYEQYF
>15|-|TRBJ2-1|TRBD1|TRBV19
TGTGCCAGTAGTATAGTGACAGGGAGCTACAATGAGCAGTTCTTC
CASSIVTGSYNEQFF
>15|-|TRBJ2-5|TRBD1|TRBV5-1
TGCGCCAGCAGCTCGGGACAGGTTGGTATGGAGACCCAGTACTTC
CASSSGQVGMETQYF
>14|few|TRBJ2-2|-|TRBV5-4
TGTGCCAGCAGATTTTCCGGGAACACCGGGGAGCTGTTTTTT
CASRFSGNTGELFF
>16|-|TRBJ2-1|-|TRBV7-3
TGTGCCAGCAGCCTACACGGGTCTAACTCCTACAATGAGCAGTTCTTC
CASSLHGSNSYNEQFF
>11|-|TRBJ1-2|-|TRBV28
TGTGCCAGCAGTGGAGTACTTGGCTACACCTTC
CASSGVLGYTF
>12|-|TRBJ2-7|-|TRBV12-5
TGTGCTAGTGGTTTAGAGGAGTACGAGCAGTACTTC
CASGLEEYEQYF
>19|-|TRBJ1-1|-|TRBV7-6
TGTGCCAGCAGCTTAGTGGTGTTGTCAGGGGAGAGTAACGGCACTGAAGCTTTCTTT
CASSLVVLSGESNGTEAFF
>13|-|TRBJ2-2|-|TRBV12-3/TRBV12-4
TGTGCCAGCAGTTTGACGGGCACCGGGGAGCTGTTTTTT
CASSLTGTGELFF
>13|-|TRBJ1-2|-|TRBV28
TGTGCCAGCAGTTTCGGAGGGGACTATGGCTACACCTTC
CASSFGGDYGYTF
>13|-|TRBJ2-1|-|TRBV9
TGTGCCAGCAGCGTAGGGGCTACGGGGGAGCAGTTCTTC
CASSVGATGEQFF
>12|-|TRBJ2-1|-|TRBV6-5
TGTGCCAGCAGGAGGACTCGGGGTGAGCAGTTCTTC
CASRRTRGEQFF
>15|-|TRBJ1-5|TRBD1|TRBV5-5
TGTGCCAGCAGCTTGGGCCAGGGGGCCGGTCAGCCCCAGCATTTT
CASSLGQGAGQPQHF
>14|-|TRBJ1-2|TRBD1|TRBV6-5
TGTGCCAGCAGTTGGGGACAGGTTCAACAGGGCTACACCTTC
CASSWGQVQQGYTF
>17|-|TRBJ2-6|TRBD1|TRBV11-2
TGTGCCAGCAGCTCGAGGACAGGGGGCTCTGGGGCCAACGTCCTGACTTTC
CASSSRTGGSGANVLTF
>14|-|TRBJ2-3|-|TRBV11-2
TGTGCCAGCAATCTCCGGGACACCCCCCGTAGGCAGTATTTT
CASNLRDTPRRQYF
>14|few|TRBJ1-1|-|TRBV27
TGTGCCAGCAGTTCAAACAGGGAATCCACTGAAGCTTTCTTT
CASSSNRESTEAFF
>15|once|TRBJ1-2|-|TRBV6-5
TGTGCCAGCAGTTACTCGAGCTCCATAAACTATGGCTACACCTTC
CASSYSSSINYGYTF
>18|-|TRBJ2-1|TRBD2|TRBV14
TGTGCCAGCAGCCAACGGGTGTATAGCGGGATAGACTACAATGAGCAGTTCTTC
CASSQRVYSGIDYNEQFF
>13|-|TRBJ2-1|TRBD2|TRBV13
TGTGCCAGCAGCCGCGGGGGTGACAATGAGCAGTTCTTC
CASSRGGDNEQFF
>17|few|TRBJ2-1|TRBD2|TRBV24-1
TGTGCCACCAGTGATTCCTCACCGGGACTAGCGTGGAGTGAGCAGTTCTTC
CATSDSSPGLAWSEQFF
>17|-|TRBJ1-1|TRBD1|TRBV4-1
TGCGCCAGCAGCCAAATAACCCGGGACAGGGAAAGGAATGAAGCTTTCTTT
CASSQITRDRERNEAFF
>14|-|TRBJ1-1|TRBD1|TRBV13
TGTGCCAGCAGCCTTACAGGGGTGAACACTGAAGCTTTCTTT
CASSLTGVNTEAFF
>11|-|TRBJ2-4|TRBD1|TRBV19
TGTGCCAGTAGTATAGGACAGGGTCAGTACTTC
CASSIGQGQYF
>13|-|TRBJ2-5|-|TRBV2
TGTGCCAGCACCGCGGGCCTACAAGAGACCCAGTACTTC
CASTAGLQETQYF
>18|-|TRBJ1-1|-|TRBV5-4
TGTGCCAGCAGCTTTAGGCCCCTCCGACGACGAGGGAGCACTGAAGCTTTCTTT
CASSFRPLRRRGSTEAFF
>13|-|TRBJ2-2|-|TRBV12-3/TRBV12-4
TGTGCCAGCAGCCCTAACAGATCCGGGGAGCTGTTTTTT
CASSPNRSGELFF